This TCR beta chain comes out of a study of Ad26.COV2.S vaccination and SARS-CoV-2 variants. The data were produced by immunoSEQ multiplex PCR, yet TCRdb's version contains in-frame clones alone and is incomplete. The sample carries more than 350,000 clones, around 90% recorded once. Specified treatment: roughly 18 received Ad26.COV2.S at low or high dose, single or two shots; several received placebo; per-sample allocation not given. Sampling was performed 63 days after the first vaccine or placebo injection. The source is a person aged 18-60 years who received the Ad26.COV2.S COVID-19 vaccine or a placebo. The input for sequencing was peripheral blood, taken in a trial of Ad26.COV2.S vaccine versus placebo.

The CDR3 DNA follows: TGTGCTAGTGGTTTAAGGCAGAAATCCTACGAGCAGTACTTC. Its protein product is CASGLRQKSYEQYF. The V call is TRBV12-5, the J call TRBJ2-7; D gene ambiguous. V was shortened by 3 bases and J by 1 base, with 10 bases between the two germline ends. CDR3 length: 14 residues. The germline CDR1 and CDR2 sequences are LGHNT and FRNRAP.